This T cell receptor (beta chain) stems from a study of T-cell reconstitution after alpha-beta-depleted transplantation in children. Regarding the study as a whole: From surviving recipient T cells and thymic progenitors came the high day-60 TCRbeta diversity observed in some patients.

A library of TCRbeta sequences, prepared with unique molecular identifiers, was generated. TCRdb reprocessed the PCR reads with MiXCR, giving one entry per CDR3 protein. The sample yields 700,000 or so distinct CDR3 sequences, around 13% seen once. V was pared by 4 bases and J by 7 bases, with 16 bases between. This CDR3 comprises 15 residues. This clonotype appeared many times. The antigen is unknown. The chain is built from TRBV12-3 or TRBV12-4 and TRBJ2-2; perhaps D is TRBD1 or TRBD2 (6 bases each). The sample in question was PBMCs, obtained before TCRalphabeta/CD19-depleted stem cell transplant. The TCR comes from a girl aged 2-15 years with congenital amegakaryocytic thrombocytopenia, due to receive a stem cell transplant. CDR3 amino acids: CASSSPEKGGGELFF. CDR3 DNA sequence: TGTGCCAGCAGTTCCCCCGAGAAGGGGGGCGGGGAGCTGTTTTTT.